Ten or more counts support the clone carrying this TCR beta chain. The antigen remains undetermined. Using its own MiXCR run on the 5' RACE reads, TCRdb lists one record per CDR3 protein. This table holds 130,000 or so distinct CDR3 sequences, around 10% found once. The source of the sample is a study of CD8 T cells in ankylosing spondylitis. Study findings and constraints: CD8+ disease-linked clones were present at relatively low frequencies in blood.

The CDR3 is 15 residues long. The junction had 5 bases not matched to a gene; V was cut back by 5 bases and J by 2 bases. CDR1 is DFQATT, CDR2 SNEGSKA, per germline (reference sequence). Sequences were obtained from blood, either unsorted or a sorted T cell fraction (not recorded which). This TCR derives from a female donor with ankylosing spondylitis or in good health (not recorded which). The rearrangement uses TRBV20-1 and TRBJ2-1; 11 bases map to TRBD2. The CDR3 coding sequence is TGCAGTGCTCCCGGGACTAGCGGAGCCTACAATGAGCAGTTCTTC. Its protein is CSAPGTSGAYNEQFF.